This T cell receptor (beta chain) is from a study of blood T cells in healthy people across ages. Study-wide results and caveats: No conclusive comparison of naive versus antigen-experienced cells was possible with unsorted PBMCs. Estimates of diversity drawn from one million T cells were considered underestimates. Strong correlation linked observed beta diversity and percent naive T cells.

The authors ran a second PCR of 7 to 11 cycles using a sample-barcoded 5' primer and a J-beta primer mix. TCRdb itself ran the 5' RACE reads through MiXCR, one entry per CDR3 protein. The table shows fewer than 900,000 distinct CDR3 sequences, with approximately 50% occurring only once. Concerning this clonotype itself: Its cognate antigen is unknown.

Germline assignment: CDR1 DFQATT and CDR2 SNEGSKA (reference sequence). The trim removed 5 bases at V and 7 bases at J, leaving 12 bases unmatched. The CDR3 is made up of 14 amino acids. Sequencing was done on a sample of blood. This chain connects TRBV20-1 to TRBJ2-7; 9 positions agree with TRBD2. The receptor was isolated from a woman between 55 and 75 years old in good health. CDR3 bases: TGCAGTGCTTCATCAGCGGGGGGCTACAATGAGCAGTACTTC. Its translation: CSASSAGGYNEQYF.